The 27 T cell receptor beta chains presented below share a single source sample, sequenced in a study of lymphopenia after photon versus proton radiotherapy. TCRdb keeps only in-frame clones here, not all; method: immunoSEQ multiplex PCR. The sample contains thousands of clones, 88% of which appear only once. The sample was peripheral blood, taken from a patient treated with photon-based radiotherapy. These receptors were obtained from a man at least 80 years old with cholangiocarcinoma.

This clone was counted between two and nine times. The chain joins TRBV25-1 to TRBJ2-5; 12 bases agree with TRBD2. Losses at the gene ends were 4 bases for V and 0 bases for J; bases not matched to a gene: 3. Per germline, CDR1 MGHDK and CDR2 SYGVNS. CDR3 length equals 16 residues. The CDR3 sequence is CASSGTSGKYQETQYF. The CDR3 DNA is TGTGCCAGCAGTGGGACTAGCGGGAAGTACCAAGAGACCCAGTACTTC.

The gene calls are TRBV27 and TRBJ1-1; possibly TRBD1 for D (5 bases). V was shortened by 10 bases and J by 4 bases, with 16 bases between the two germline ends. CDR1 and CDR2 (germline): MNHEY, SMNVEV (reference sequence). The CDR3 contains 13 residues. The CDR3 here is CATTGVTGTEAFF. CDR3 sequence (DNA): TGTGCCACCACAGGAGTGACGGGCACTGAAGCTTTCTTT.

The gene calls are TRBV7-9 and TRBJ2-5; D might be TRBD1 (5 bases). This CDR3 has 13 residues. V was pared by 1 base and J by 9 bases, with 12 bases between. Germline CDR1 is SEHNR and CDR2 is FQNEAQ (reference sequence). CDR3 residues: CASSLETAWAQYF. DNA of the CDR3: TGTGCCAGCAGCTTAGAGACAGCCTGGGCCCAGTACTTC.

The chain couples TRBV4-1 to TRBJ2-2; D tentatively fits TRBD1 or TRBD2 (6 bases each). V was shortened by 4 bases and J by 4 bases, with 13 bases between the two germline ends. The CDR3 loop spans 15 amino acids. In germline, CDR1 is MGHRA, CDR2 YSYEKL. The CDR3 protein is CASSLSGGPTGELFF. DNA of the CDR3: TGCGCCAGCAGCCTGTCTGGGGGGCCCACCGGGGAGCTGTTTTTT.

V gene TRBV30 combines with J gene TRBJ1-4; tentative D call: TRBD1 (6 bases). V was trimmed by 4 bases and J by 3 bases, leaving 9 bases between them. CDR1 and CDR2 from the germline V gene are GTSNPN and SVGIG (reference sequence). The length of the CDR3 is 13 residues. For the CDR3, the DNA is TGTGCCTGGAACAGGGCTTCTAATGAAAAACTGTTTTTT. It translates to CAWNRASNEKLFF.

This clone was detected only a few times. The chain recombines TRBV19 with TRBJ1-2, with 9 positions matching TRBD1. Germline lookup yields CDR1 LNHDA and CDR2 SQIVND (reference sequence). V lost 7 bases and J lost 5; bases outside the gene matches: 11. This CDR3 is 15 amino acids long. In DNA, the CDR3 is TGTGCCAGTACAGCCGGACAGGGGTCTAGGTATGGCTACACCTTC. This codes for CASTAGQGSRYGYTF.

CDR3 sequence reads: CAWTRGGKTDTQYF. In nucleotides, the CDR3 is TGTGCCTGGACTAGGGGGGGCAAGACAGATACGCAGTATTTT. The chain carries TRBV30 and TRBJ2-3; tentative D call: TRBD2 (7 bases). Trimming cost V 4 bases and J 3 bases, with 14 bases left between them. The CDR3 is made up of 14 amino acids. In germline, CDR1 is GTSNPN, CDR2 SVGIG (reference sequence). Full variable domain (outside the CDR3, taken from reference TRBV30 and TRBJ2-3): SQTIHQWPATLVQPVGSPLSLECTVEGTSNPNLYWYRQAAGRGLQLLFYSVGIGQISSEVPQNLSASRPQDRQFILSSKKLLLSDSGFYLCAWTRGGKTDTQYFGPGTRLTVL.

The rearrangement uses TRBV15 and TRBJ2-7; 8 bases align to TRBD2. Germline values: CDR1 LNHNV, CDR2 YYDKDF (reference sequence). V lost 4 bases to trimming and J lost 3 bases; unmatched junction nucleotides: 11. This CDR3 has 16 amino acids. Written as DNA, the CDR3 is TGTGCCACCAGCATCCACAACCGGGGGGGCCTCTACGAGCAGTACTTC. Encoded protein: CATSIHNRGGLYEQYF.

V usage is TRBV6-5 and J usage is TRBJ1-4; 7 nucleotides align to TRBD1. The length of the CDR3 is 15 residues. Germline V gene sequence: CDR1 MNHEY, CDR2 SVGAGI. V shed 0 bases and J 6 bases; nucleotides not matched to a gene: 4. The CDR3 DNA follows: TGTGCCAGCAGTTACTCCTACAGGGGCGATGAAAAACTGTTTTTT. Amino acid sequence: CASSYSYRGDEKLFF.

This clone appeared a single time. This sequence joins TRBV5-1 and TRBJ1-2; D is unclear. Germline V gene data show CDR1 as SGHRS and CDR2 as YFSETQ. The CDR3 runs 15 residues. V was shortened by 4 bases and J by 4 bases, with 17 bases between the two germline ends. The CDR3 is CASSESGLRSYGYTF. DNA for the CDR3: TGCGCCAGCAGCGAAAGCGGATTGAGAAGCTATGGCTACACCTTC.

The gene calls are TRBV28 and TRBJ1-3; 7 bases align to TRBD1. Germline assignment: CDR1 MDHEN and CDR2 SYDVKM. Trimming removed 5 bases from V and 4 bases from J; junction bases left unmatched: 14. CDR3 size: 17 residues. This chain's CDR3 is CASSPPVRGKKGNTIYF. For the CDR3, the DNA is TGTGCCAGCAGTCCACCAGTCAGGGGGAAGAAAGGAAACACCATATATTTT.

V is TRBV27 and J is TRBJ1-3; unclear D gene. Germline CDR1 and CDR2: MNHEY and SMNVEV (reference sequence). The CDR3 spans 15 residues. V lost 4 bases and J lost 4, with 14 bases in between. CDR3 loop: CASSSAYTRGNTIYF. The DNA for the CDR3 is TGTGCCAGCAGTTCGGCCTATACGAGGGGAAACACCATATATTTT.

V is TRBV7-6 and J is TRBJ1-1; no clear D gene. The CDR3 totals 17 residues. CDR1 is SGHVS and CDR2 is FNYEAQ in the germline V gene. V was trimmed by 0 bases and J by 5 bases, leaving 19 bases between them. The chain's CDR3 is CASSLAPTGSRGTEAFF. CDR3 bases: TGTGCCAGCAGCTTAGCTCCGACTGGATCCCGGGGAACTGAAGCTTTCTTT.

The CDR3 DNA follows: TGTGCCAGCAGTCCTAGGGTTTCGGGAGGCTACACCTTC. It translates to CASSPRVSGGYTF. The rearrangement joins TRBV6-1 to TRBJ1-2; no reliable D call. Deletions cut 5 bases from V and 8 bases from J, with 15 bases between. Germline CDR1 is MNHNS and CDR2 is SASEGT. CDR3 size: 13 residues.

This chain links TRBV30 with TRBJ2-7, with D unclear. The CDR3 runs to 14 residues. Deletions cut 1 base from V and 5 bases from J, with 15 bases between. Germline CDR1 is GTSNPN and CDR2 is SVGIG (reference sequence). The CDR3: CAWSDNRVRDEQYF. CDR3 bases: TGTGCCTGGAGTGATAACCGGGTTAGGGACGAGCAGTACTTC.

This clone was detected only a few times. The rearrangement uses TRBV28 and TRBJ1-5, with D possibly being TRBD1 (6 bases). Germline V CDR1 and CDR2: MDHEN, SYDVKM. This CDR3 comprises 17 residues. V was trimmed by 6 bases and J by 1 base, leaving 19 bases between them. CDR3 DNA: TGTGCCAGCAGCCCCCCTCACAGGGTTAGGAGCAATCAGCCCCAGCATTTT. Protein product: CASSPPHRVRSNQPQHF.

The rearrangement uses TRBV18 and TRBJ2-1; 12 bases agree with TRBD1. Germline V gene lookup returns CDR1 KGHSH and CDR2 LQKENI. The CDR3 contains 15 residues. With V trimmed by 6 bases and J by 7 bases, 7 bases remained unmatched. CDR3 residues: CASSTGTGGLNEQFF. For the CDR3, the DNA is TGTGCCAGCTCCACCGGGACAGGGGGCCTAAATGAGCAGTTCTTC.

The chain links TRBV10-1 to TRBJ1-4, with D possibly matching TRBD1 (5 bases). CDR1 and CDR2 (germline): WNHNN, SYGVQD (reference sequence). Trimming removed 3 bases at V and 7 bases at J, with 9 bases between. The CDR3 covers 13 residues. CDR3 protein: CASSESGSEKLFF. CDR3 coding DNA: TGCGCCAGCAGTGAATCAGGGTCTGAAAAACTGTTTTTT.

J is TRBJ2-7 and V is TRBV29-1; D may correspond to TRBD1 or TRBD2 (6 bases each). The V end lost 4 bases, the J end lost 5 bases, and 15 bases lay between the germline ends. CDR1 SQVTM and CDR2 ANQGSEA come from the germline V gene. CDR3 length: 13 residues. The CDR3 spells CSVGWRGVDEQYF. DNA for the CDR3: TGCAGCGTTGGATGGAGGGGGGTTGACGAGCAGTACTTC.

A remark on this clone: Its ends do not fully match the called genes, so a read error is possible. This chain links TRBV27 with TRBJ2-4; no definite D call. The CDR3 length is 11 residues. CDR1 and CDR2 from the germline V gene are MNHEY and SMNVEV (reference sequence). The CDR3 DNA reads TGTGCCAGCAGTTATCCGGGTCCGCTACTCTTC. Translating it yields CASSYPGPLLF.

This chain connects TRBV7-3 to TRBJ2-1; the D is unclear. Germline assignment: CDR1 SGHTA and CDR2 FQGTGA. V gave up 3 bases and J gave up 7 bases, with 10 bases separating them. The CDR3 has 13 residues. The CDR3 spells CASSFSAWNEQFF. CDR3 nucleotides: TGTGCCAGCAGCTTTTCCGCCTGGAATGAGCAGTTCTTC.

This clone was picked up one time. The V and J genes are TRBV6-1 and TRBJ1-3; D not certain. There are 13 residues in the CDR3. Germline-derived CDR1 and CDR2 are MNHNS and SASEGT. Trimming removed 6 bases from V and 0 bases from J, with 6 bases in between. The CDR3 DNA reads TGTGCCAGCAGAAGATACTCTGGAAACACCATATATTTT. This gives the protein CASRRYSGNTIYF.

The V and J genes are TRBV30 and TRBJ2-2; D assignment may be TRBD1 or TRBD2 (6 bases each). Trimming shortened V by 7 bases and J by 1 base, and 16 bases separated the two germline ends. Per the germline V gene, CDR1 is GTSNPN and CDR2 is SVGIG (reference sequence). The CDR3 has 15 residues. Written as DNA, the CDR3 is TGTGCCTCCACTGGGGGGCCAGGGAACACCGGGGAGCTGTTTTTT. The encoded protein is CASTGGPGNTGELFF.

The genes are TRBV7-8 and TRBJ1-4; D gene unclear. CDR1 is SGHVS, CDR2 FQNEAQ, per germline. This CDR3 is built from 13 residues. V gave up 0 bases and J gave up 8 bases, with 7 bases separating them. This chain's CDR3 is CASSLAGREKLFF. The CDR3 DNA sequence: TGTGCCAGCAGCTTAGCCGGGCGGGAAAAACTGTTTTTT.

This sequence joins TRBV5-5 and TRBJ2-4, with D maybe TRBD2 (5 bases). CDR1 is SGHKS and CDR2 is YYEKEE in the germline V gene (reference sequence). The V and J ends lost 3 bases and 3 bases respectively, with 10 bases between them. This CDR3 comprises 14 residues. The CDR3 sequence is CASSSSGGKNIQYF. CDR3 sequence (DNA): TGTGCCAGCAGCTCCTCAGGAGGCAAAAACATTCAGTACTTC.

The chain uses TRBV29-1 and TRBJ1-1; D perhaps matches TRBD1 (5 bases). The CDR3 has 13 residues. CDR1 SQVTM and CDR2 ANQGSEA come from the germline V gene. The V end was cut by 7 bases, the J end by 6 bases, with 18 bases between. CDR3 coding DNA: TGCAGCGCTGAGGCACGGCGGGGGGCTGAAGCTTTCTTT. Translated: CSAEARRGAEAFF.

V and J are TRBV6-1 and TRBJ2-5, with D perhaps matching TRBD1 or TRBD2 (5 bases each). CDR1 is MNHNS and CDR2 is SASEGT in the germline V gene. V lost 11 bases and J 9 bases, leaving 13 bases between the germline ends. This CDR3 is built from 10 residues. The CDR3 bases are TGTGCCGGGGGAGTCCAGGCCCAGTACTTC. This sequence encodes CAGGVQAQYF.